What follows describes a single T cell receptor beta chain. The sample comes from a study of immune characterization of retroperitoneal liposarcoma. MiXCR, run by TCRdb on the PCR reads, gives a single entry per CDR3 protein. In the table there are approximately 10,000 distinct CDR3 sequences, roughly 30% of which are singletons. The CDR3 is made up of 17 amino acids. CDR1 is SGHVS and CDR2 is FNYEAQ in the germline V gene. V dropped 1 base and J dropped 13; count of bases not matched to a gene: 11. The gene calls are TRBV7-6 and TRBJ2-1; TRBD2 agrees at 15 bases. Specimen: tumor tissue. The TCR was taken from a female donor with retroperitoneal liposarcoma. CDR3 coding DNA: TGTGCCAGCAGCTTAGGGACTAGCGGGAGGGCGCGAGAGACCCAGTTCTTC. The encoded protein is CASSLGTSGRARETQFF.